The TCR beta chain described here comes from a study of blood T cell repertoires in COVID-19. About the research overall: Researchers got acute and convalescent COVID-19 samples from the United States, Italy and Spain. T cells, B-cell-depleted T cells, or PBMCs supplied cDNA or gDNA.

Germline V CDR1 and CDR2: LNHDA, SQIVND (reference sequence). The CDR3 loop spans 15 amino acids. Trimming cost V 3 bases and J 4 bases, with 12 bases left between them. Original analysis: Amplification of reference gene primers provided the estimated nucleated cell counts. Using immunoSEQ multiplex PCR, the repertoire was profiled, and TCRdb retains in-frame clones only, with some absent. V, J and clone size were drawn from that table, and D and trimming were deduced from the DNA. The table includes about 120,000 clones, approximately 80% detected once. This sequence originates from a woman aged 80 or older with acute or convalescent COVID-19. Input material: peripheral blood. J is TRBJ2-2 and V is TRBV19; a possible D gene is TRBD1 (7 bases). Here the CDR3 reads CASSIPQGGTGELFF. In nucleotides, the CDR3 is TGTGCCAGTAGTATCCCCCAGGGGGGCACCGGGGAGCTGTTTTTT.